This T cell receptor beta chain was captured by sequencing in a study of identical twins (dated by TCRdb to about 2016). Background on the whole study: TCR alpha and beta repertoires from monozygotic twins, unrelated adults of various ages and cord blood were deep-sequenced to test whether fetal clonotypes persist. To rule out contamination, replicate twin experiments were performed at different times with different library preparation protocols.

Only healthy Caucasian donors were included. The researchers also sequenced three unrelated adults who were not twins: a male aged 18 to 29, a male aged 50 to 60, and a female aged 50 to 60. Using Miltenyi CD45RO+ enrichment and human naive T-cell isolation kits, memory (CD45RO+) and naive T cells were isolated from PBMC. Notes on this clonotype: Its antigen is unknown. No per-base quality is available; no much larger clone lies one base away.

The V end gives up 1 base and the J end 6 bases, leaving 8 bases in the junction not matched to a gene. From a lookup of the germline V gene, CDR1 and CDR2 are SGHVS and FNYEAQ. The CDR3 runs 16 residues from the cysteine to the phenylalanine. The kept DNA is CDR3 alone, 48 bases in frame from the first base. Overall results and qualifications from the work: Compared with coincidental sharing between unrelated individuals, out-of-frame TCR alpha sequences shared between twins had an excess of sequences with low generation probability. Conclusions relied on cross-sectional statistical analysis, since the same donors could not be followed over many years. In monozygotic twins, out-of-frame TCR alpha sharing was systematically underestimated by recombination models, although the models agreed with sharing between unrelated individuals. Fewer insertions were carried by abundant cord blood beta clonotypes, a similar but weaker trend appeared in young adult naive repertoires, and no such trend appeared in memory repertoires. Invariant T cells such as MAIT and iNKT could partly confound zero-insertion analyses, although diverse VJ usage argued against such confounding for most clonotypes. Excess twin sharing in beta out-of-frame sequences was weaker because fewer shared sequences lowered the signal-to-noise ratio.

Libraries came from 5' RACE. Sequencing took place on an Illumina HiSeq 2000. Template switching added a universal primer binding site, and the final cDNA carried a unique molecular identifier that allowed TCR cDNA molecules to be counted accurately. Specific primers in the conserved constant-segment region were used to synthesize first-strand cDNA for TCR alpha and beta chains. To control for contamination, every cDNA library carried two barcodes: a SMART-Mk sample barcode plus Illumina barcodes. TruSeq adapter sequences, together with Illumina sample barcodes, were added in two successive PCR steps. The TCR alpha and beta cDNA libraries were sequenced on the Illumina HiSeq platform using custom primers. The paper's processing steps were these. MiGEC processed the raw reads to extract unique molecular identifiers, while MiXCR was used to determine the CDR3 positions. Recombination models were inferred per individual with the repgenHMM and IGoR tools using an EM algorithm. Shared clonotype analysis was performed with the tcR package in R, normalizing sharing by the product of cloneset sizes. To study raw recombination without the effects of thymic and clonal selection, out-of-frame nonproductive sequences were analyzed. TCRdb ran its own pipeline on the public reads, namely fastp trimming at Q25 and MiXCR clone calling, and kept in-frame beta chains. Records with the same CDR3 protein are collapsed into one entry carrying the most frequent genes and DNA. These V and J calls are TCRdb output, not the study's own analysis. The sample profile shows a few hundred thousand distinct CDR3 sequences; roughly 9% of them were found once. The ten most abundant clones make up about 9.1% of the sample.

Rearrangement joined TRBV7-6 to TRBJ2-2; 7 central nucleotides agree with TRBD2. The clonotype was recovered from a woman aged 45-60 years in good health. The sequencing sample was made of naive T cells sorted from blood. Explained via the paper, the cell subset or site label denotes: cells isolated with a human naive T-cell isolation kit. The encoded CDR3 is CASSLVSSGNAGELFF. The sequenced DNA: TGTGCCAGCAGCTTAGTATCGAGCGGGAATGCCGGGGAGCTGTTTTTT.